This T cell receptor (beta chain) was sequenced for a study of blood T cell repertoires in COVID-19 (dated by TCRdb to about 2020). A note on the overall study: Samples from collaborators originated in the United States, Italy and Spain and spanned both the acute and convalescent phases of COVID-19. A freely available public database, intended as a resource for researchers studying the immune response to SARS-CoV-2, is where the repertoires were released. Sample metadata almost always included a de-identified subject ID, COVID-19 status, age in years and sex. Where available, HLA class I and class II types were taken from metadata supplied by the sample provider and were not determined by assay-based typing. Samples were obtained from the ongoing ImmuneRACE study (first 160 participants) and from 1,200 or so subjects provided by 6 global collaborators. Subjects who had been exposed to COVID-19, were actively infected with it, or had recovered from it provided the deeply sampled blood TCRbeta repertoires that made up the dataset. The prospective study material was composed of cDNA or gDNA derived from T cells, B-cell-depleted T cells, or PBMCs. What the study reported, not specific to this receptor: Clinical and demographic metadata were provided uncurated, with the amount varying by source and participant.

Whole blood was collected in K2EDTA tubes by collaborating institutions according to the institutions' own protocols. For TCRbeta analysis, collaborator samples were shipped as frozen whole blood, as isolated PBMCs, or as DNA extracted from either sample type. Trimming costs V 0 bases and J 6 bases, and their ends lie 9 bases apart. From its cysteine to its phenylalanine, the CDR3 spans 15 amino acids. The DNA shown is the 45-base CDR3, in frame from base 1. Sequences SGHAT (CDR1) and FQNNGV (CDR2) are obtained from the germline V gene. TCRbeta CDR3 regions were amplified from genomic DNA by means of the immunoSEQ Assay, a bias-controlled multiplex PCR. The original methods were these. Within the assay, amplification of reference gene primers was used to estimate how many nucleated cells each sample contained. Sequence reads were collapsed and filtered to measure the absolute abundance of every unique TCRbeta CDR3 rearrangement. Productive Simpson clonality was computed per sample as the square root of Simpson's diversity index over productive rearrangements. Not all clones reach the TCRdb copy of this immuneACCESS table, which keeps in-frame sequences only. Checked studies attribute under half of the gap to unresolved V genes and leave the rest unexplained. The V and J calls and clone size come from that table; D and trimming were worked out from the DNA. The sample table shows around 100,000 clones, and over 80% are seen once. Roughly an eighth of the sample is taken by the ten largest.

Comments on this clone: Its antigen remains unidentified. The input lacks base qualities; no much larger clone sits a single base away.

This clonotype was sampled from a man aged 50-60 years with active or convalescent COVID-19. Recombination connected TRBV11-2 to TRBJ1-6; no D gene can be assigned with confidence. The sequencing input was peripheral blood. The CDR3 corresponds to CASSLDPGRNSPLHF. The nucleotides are TGTGCCAGCAGCTTAGATCCAGGTCGTAATTCACCCCTCCACTTT.